The present TCR beta chain was sequenced within a study of shared clonotypes between healthy human individuals. Trimming took 0 bases from V and 2 from J, leaving 11 bases between them. Germline values: CDR1 LGHNA, CDR2 YSLEER. This CDR3 has 16 amino acids. Study-wide results and caveats: Only blood underwent sampling, and tissue repertoires likely differ. Rarefaction indicated that sorted-subset sequencing remained incomplete although depth was large.

The assay was immunoSEQ multiplex PCR, and TCRdb's table has in-frame clones only and misses some. The data show about a million clones, approximately 80% seen once. A note on this clone: Its target is unknown.

The clonotype originates from a man between 18 and 29 years old in good health. Some clones in this sample may be carry-over from other donors' samples. The rearrangement joins TRBV4-3 to TRBJ2-1; no clear D. Sample: memory CD4+ T cells from PBMCs. Noted subset: CD45RA-negative fraction. CDR3 in amino acids: CASSQELRLAYNEQFF. DNA for the CDR3: TGCGCCAGCAGCCAAGAGCTTCGACTTGCCTACAATGAGCAGTTCTTC.